Listed below are T cell receptor beta chains from one sample, sequenced in a study of T cells in Graves' hyperthyroidism and ophthalmopathy. From the multiplex PCR reads, TCRdb called clonotypes with MiXCR, one entry per CDR3 protein. The sample has around 340,000 distinct CDR3 sequences; about 15% are singletons. Sequenced sample: blood. These receptors were collected from a man aged 30 to 39 with Graves' hyperthyroidism. CDR3s include the opening cysteine and the closing phenylalanine or tryptophan.

v_call cdr3_aa
TRBV11-1 CASSRGEGQGYNEQFF
TRBV11-2 CASGEGTYEQYF
TRBV2 CASSGPVPDTQYF
TRBV25-1 CASSDRNPTEAFF
TRBV11-2 CASSQPRAYNEQFF
TRBV19 CASSMRQGLDEQFF
TRBV24-1 CATSERESYGYTF
TRBV2 CASKRLAGECEQYF
TRBV14 CASSQDSQAEGELFF
TRBV30 CAWSVPRQGANEAFF
TRBV3-1 CASSQRGLGTDTQYF
TRBV20-1 CSAPGRGTNNSPLHF